This T cell receptor (beta chain) emerged from a study of blood T cells in healthy people across ages. Study-wide findings and caveats: In long-lived donors, naive CD4+ cell counts and diversity exceeded those of aged donors. CMV status of donors was unknown, possibly confounding expanded clonotype changes.

Worth noting for this clonotype: Its antigen is not identified.

The authors ran a second PCR of about 7 to 11 cycles using a sample-barcoded 5' primer and a J-beta primer mix. One entry per CDR3 protein results from TCRdb running MiXCR on the 5' RACE reads. The profile shows approximately 940,000 distinct CDR3 sequences, 45% to 50% of them singletons. Researchers collected around 11 milliliters of peripheral blood from every single donor. Samples each yielded at least 6 micrograms of total RNA. V was cut by 7 bases and J by 2 bases, with 18 bases left in between. The CDR3 consists of 15 residues. This chain connects TRBV12-3 or TRBV12-4 to TRBJ2-7, with D possibly matching TRBD1 (5 bases). The sequenced sample was blood. This TCR came from a man in his thirties or forties in good health. As DNA, the CDR3 is TGTGCCAGCACCCTTTCGTCAGGGCACCCCTACGAGCAGTACTTC. Translated, it gives CASTLSSGHPYEQYF.